This paragraph covers one T cell receptor beta chain sequence. Its antigen remains unknown. The data are from a study of T cell repertoires and HLA-DP antigens. Across the whole study: CD4+ T cells were cocultured with HeLa cells expressing HLA-DP. Average DNA input: roughly 200 ng for CD137+CD4+ sorts, approximately 1,200 ng pre-culture.

The V and J ends lost 4 bases and 4 bases respectively, with 10 bases between them. CDR3 length: 13 residues. Germline V lookup: CDR1 SNHLY, CDR2 FYNNEI. For pre-culture CD4+ samples, the target was a few hundred thousand T cell genomes. Data came from immunoSEQ multiplex PCR; TCRdb stores just in-frame clones and leaves some out. The table has 90,000 to 130,000 clones, 90% to 95% seen once. Study-wide findings and caveats: Sorted CD137+ cells had clonality around 0.39 against both alloantigens, versus about 0.041 pre-culture.

This clonotype was obtained from a woman in her late teens or twenties in good health and CMV-seronegative. Sequenced material: CD4+ T cells from PBMCs. V and J are TRBV2 and TRBJ1-2, with D possibly being TRBD1 (6 bases). The CDR3, as DNA: TGTGCCAGCAGTGTTGACAGGAGCTATGGCTACACCTTC. Translating it yields CASSVDRSYGYTF.